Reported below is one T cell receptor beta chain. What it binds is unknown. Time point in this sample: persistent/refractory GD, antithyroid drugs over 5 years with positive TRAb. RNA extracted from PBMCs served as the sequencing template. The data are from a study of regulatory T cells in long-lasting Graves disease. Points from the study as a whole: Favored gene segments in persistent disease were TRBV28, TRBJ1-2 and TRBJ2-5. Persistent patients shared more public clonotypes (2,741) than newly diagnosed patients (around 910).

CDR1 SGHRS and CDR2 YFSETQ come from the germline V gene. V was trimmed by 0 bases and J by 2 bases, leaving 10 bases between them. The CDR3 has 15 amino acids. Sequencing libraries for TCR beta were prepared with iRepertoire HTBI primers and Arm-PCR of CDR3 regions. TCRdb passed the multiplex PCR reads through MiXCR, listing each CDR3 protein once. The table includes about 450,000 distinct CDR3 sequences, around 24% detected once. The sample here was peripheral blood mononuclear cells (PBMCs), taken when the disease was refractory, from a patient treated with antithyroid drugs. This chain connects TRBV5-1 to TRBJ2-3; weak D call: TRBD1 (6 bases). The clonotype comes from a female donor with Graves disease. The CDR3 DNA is TGCGCCAGCAGCTTGGCGACGGGACACACAGATACGCAGTATTTT. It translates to CASSLATGHTDTQYF.